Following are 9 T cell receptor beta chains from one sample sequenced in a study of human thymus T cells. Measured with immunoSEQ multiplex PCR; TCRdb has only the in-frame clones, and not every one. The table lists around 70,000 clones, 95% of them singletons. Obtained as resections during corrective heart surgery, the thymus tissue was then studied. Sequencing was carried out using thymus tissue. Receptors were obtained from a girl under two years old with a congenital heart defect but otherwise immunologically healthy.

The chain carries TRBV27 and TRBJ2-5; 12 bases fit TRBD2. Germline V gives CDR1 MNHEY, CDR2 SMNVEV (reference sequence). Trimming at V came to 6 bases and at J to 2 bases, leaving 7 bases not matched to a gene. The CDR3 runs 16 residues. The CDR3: CASRRTSGEEQETQYF. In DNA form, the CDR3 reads TGTGCCAGCAGGCGGACTAGCGGGGAGGAACAAGAGACCCAGTACTTC.

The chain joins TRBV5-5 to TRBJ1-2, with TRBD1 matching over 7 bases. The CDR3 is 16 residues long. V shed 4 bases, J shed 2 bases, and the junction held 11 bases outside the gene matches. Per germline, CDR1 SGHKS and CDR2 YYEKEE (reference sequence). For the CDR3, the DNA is TGTGCCAGCAGCCCAAGCCGGACAGGCCTAAACTATGGCTACACCTTC. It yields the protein CASSPSRTGLNYGYTF.

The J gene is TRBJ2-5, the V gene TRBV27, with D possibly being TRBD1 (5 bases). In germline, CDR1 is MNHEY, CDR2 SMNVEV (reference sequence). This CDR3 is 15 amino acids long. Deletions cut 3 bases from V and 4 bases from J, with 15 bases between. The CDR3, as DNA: TGTGCCAGCAGTTTCAACAGGTGGAAAGTAGAGACCCAGTACTTC. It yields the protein CASSFNRWKVETQYF.

CDR3 DNA: TGTGCCAGCAGCCATGGCTGGGGGGCCACAGATACGCAGTATTTT. Translated, it gives CASSHGWGATDTQYF. The rearrangement uses TRBV5-4 and TRBJ2-3; either TRBD1 or TRBD2 may fit D (6 bases each). The CDR3 length is 15 residues. Germline lookup yields CDR1 SGHNT and CDR2 YYREEE (reference sequence). V was cut by 4 bases and J by 2 bases, with 14 bases left in between.

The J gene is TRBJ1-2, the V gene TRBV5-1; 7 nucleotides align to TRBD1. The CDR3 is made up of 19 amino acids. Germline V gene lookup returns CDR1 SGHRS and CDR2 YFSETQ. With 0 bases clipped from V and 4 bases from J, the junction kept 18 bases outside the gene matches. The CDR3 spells CASSLGDLVRQGRGYGYTF. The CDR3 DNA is TGCGCCAGCAGCTTGGGAGATTTGGTGCGACAGGGCCGGGGCTATGGCTACACCTTC.

This CDR3 is CASSPAPLRSPRNTQYF. The DNA for the CDR3 is TGCGCCAGCAGCCCAGCCCCCCTGCGGTCCCCGCGGAATACGCAGTATTTT. The V call is TRBV5-1, the J call TRBJ2-3; D ambiguous. The CDR3 is 17 residues long. Per germline, CDR1 SGHRS and CDR2 YFSETQ. V lost 4 bases and J lost 7, with 25 bases in between.

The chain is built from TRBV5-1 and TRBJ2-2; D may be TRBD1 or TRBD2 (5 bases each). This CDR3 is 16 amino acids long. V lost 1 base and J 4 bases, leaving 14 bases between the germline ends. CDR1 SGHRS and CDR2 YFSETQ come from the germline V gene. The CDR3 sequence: CASSLRAGTTTGELFF. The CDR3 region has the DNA TGCGCCAGCAGCTTGCGGGCAGGGACGACCACCGGGGAGCTGTTTTTT.

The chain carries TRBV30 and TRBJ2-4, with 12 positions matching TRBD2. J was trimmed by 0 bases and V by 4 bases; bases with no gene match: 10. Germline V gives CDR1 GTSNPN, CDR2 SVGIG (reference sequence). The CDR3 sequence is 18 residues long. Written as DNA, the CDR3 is TGTGCCTGGACGGCAGGGACTAGCGGGTCTCAAGCCAAAAACATTCAGTACTTC. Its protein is CAWTAGTSGSQAKNIQYF.

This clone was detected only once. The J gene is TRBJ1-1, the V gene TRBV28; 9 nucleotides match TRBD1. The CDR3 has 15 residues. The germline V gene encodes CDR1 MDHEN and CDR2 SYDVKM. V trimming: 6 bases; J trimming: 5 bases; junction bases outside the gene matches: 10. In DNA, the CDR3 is TGTGCCAGCAGACCTCCGGGACAGGGAAGAACTGAAGCTTTCTTT. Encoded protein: CASRPPGQGRTEAFF. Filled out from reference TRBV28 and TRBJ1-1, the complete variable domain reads DVKVTQSSRYLVKRTGEKVFLECVQDMDHENMFWYRQDPGLGLRLIYFSYDVKMKEKGDIPEGYSVSREKKERFSLILESASTNQTSMYLCASRPPGQGRTEAFFGQGTRLTVV.